This T cell receptor beta chain was recorded in a study of blood T cells in healthy people across ages. Notes on the study in general: Diversity figures derived from one million T cells were judged to underestimate the true value. PBMCs that were unsorted prevented a conclusive naive versus antigen-experienced comparison.

This CDR3 has 13 amino acids. V dropped 10 bases and J dropped 4 bases, with 12 bases sitting between them. CDR1 is KGHDR and CDR2 is SFDVKD in the germline V gene. This clonotype was seen at least ten times. The antigen remains unidentified. Combining a sample-barcoded 5' primer with a J-beta primer mix, a second PCR ran for about 6 to 12 cycles. From the 5' RACE reads, TCRdb called clonotypes with MiXCR, one entry per CDR3 protein. The sample has about 580,000 distinct CDR3 sequences, around 50% seen once. The genes are TRBV24-1 and TRBJ2-2, with D possibly matching TRBD1 (6 bases). What was sequenced was blood. The receptor's source is a man aged 80 or over in good health. CDR3 nucleotide sequence: TGTGCCACTTCCCAGGGGCTCACCGGGGAGCTGTTTTTT. This encodes CATSQGLTGELFF.